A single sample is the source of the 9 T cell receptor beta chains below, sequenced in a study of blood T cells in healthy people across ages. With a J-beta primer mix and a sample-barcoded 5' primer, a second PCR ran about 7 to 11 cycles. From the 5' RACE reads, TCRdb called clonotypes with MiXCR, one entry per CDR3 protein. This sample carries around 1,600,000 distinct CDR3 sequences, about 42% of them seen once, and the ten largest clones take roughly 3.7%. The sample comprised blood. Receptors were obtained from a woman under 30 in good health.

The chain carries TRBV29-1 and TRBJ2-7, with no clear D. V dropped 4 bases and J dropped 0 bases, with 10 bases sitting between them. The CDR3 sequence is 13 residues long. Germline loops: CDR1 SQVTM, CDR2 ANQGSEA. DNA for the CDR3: TGCAGCGTTGGTCCGAACTACTCCTACGAGCAGTACTTC. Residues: CSVGPNYSYEQYF.

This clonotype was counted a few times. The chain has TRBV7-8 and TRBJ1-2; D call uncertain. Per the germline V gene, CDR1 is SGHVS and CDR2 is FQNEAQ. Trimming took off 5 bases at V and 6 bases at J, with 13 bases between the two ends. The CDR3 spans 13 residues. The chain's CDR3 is CASSLGRSHGYTF. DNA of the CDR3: TGTGCCAGCAGCCTAGGGAGATCCCATGGCTACACCTTC.

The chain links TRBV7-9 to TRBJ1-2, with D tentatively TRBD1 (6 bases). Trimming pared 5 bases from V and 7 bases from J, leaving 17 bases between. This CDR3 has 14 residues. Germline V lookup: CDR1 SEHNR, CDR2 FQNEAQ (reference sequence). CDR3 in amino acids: CASSPRGGPSGYTF. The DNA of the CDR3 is TGTGCCAGCAGCCCGAGGGGGGGGCCGAGTGGCTACACCTTC. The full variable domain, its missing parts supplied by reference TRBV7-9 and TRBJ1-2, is DTGVSQNPRHKITKRGQNVTFRCDPISEHNRLYWYRQTLGQGPEFLTYFQNEAQLEKSRLLSDRFSAERPKGSFSTLEIQRTEQGDSAMYLCASSPRGGPSGYTFGSGTRLTVV.

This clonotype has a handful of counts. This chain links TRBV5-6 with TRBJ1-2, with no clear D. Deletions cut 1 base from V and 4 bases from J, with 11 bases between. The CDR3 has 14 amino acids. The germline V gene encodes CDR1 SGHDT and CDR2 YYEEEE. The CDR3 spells CASSLRGLSYGYTF. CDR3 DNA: TGTGCCAGCAGCTTGAGAGGCCTCTCCTATGGCTACACCTTC. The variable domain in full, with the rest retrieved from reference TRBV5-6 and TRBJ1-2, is DAGVTQSPTHLIKTRGQQVTLRCSPKSGHDTVSWYQQALGQGPQFIFQYYEEEERQRGNFPDRFSGHQFPNYSSELNVNALLLGDSALYLCASSLRGLSYGYTFGSGTRLTVV.

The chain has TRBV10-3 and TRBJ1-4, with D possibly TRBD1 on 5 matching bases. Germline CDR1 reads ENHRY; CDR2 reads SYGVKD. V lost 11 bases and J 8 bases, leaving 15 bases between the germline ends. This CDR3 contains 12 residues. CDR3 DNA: TGTGCCGTATCTGCGGGGCAAGAAAAACTGTTTTTT. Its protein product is CAVSAGQEKLFF.

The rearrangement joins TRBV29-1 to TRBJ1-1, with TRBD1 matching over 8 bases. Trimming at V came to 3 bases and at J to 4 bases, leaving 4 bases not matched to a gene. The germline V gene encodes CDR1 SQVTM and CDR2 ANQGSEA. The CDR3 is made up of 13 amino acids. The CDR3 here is CSVEAGGITEAFF. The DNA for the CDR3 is TGCAGCGTTGAGGCAGGGGGCATCACTGAAGCTTTCTTT. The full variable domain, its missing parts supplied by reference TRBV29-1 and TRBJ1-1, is SAVISQKPSRDICQRGTSLTIQCQVDSQVTMMFWYRQQPGQSLTLIATANQGSEATYESGFVIDKFPISRPNLTFSTLTVSNMSPEDSSIYLCSVEAGGITEAFFGQGTRLTVV.

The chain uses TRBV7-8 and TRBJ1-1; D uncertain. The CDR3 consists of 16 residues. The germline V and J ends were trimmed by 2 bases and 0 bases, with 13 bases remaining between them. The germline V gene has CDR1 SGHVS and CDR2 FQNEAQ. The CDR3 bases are TGTGCCAGCAGCTTATTGTCAGGACCCTTGAACACTGAAGCTTTCTTT. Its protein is CASSLLSGPLNTEAFF.

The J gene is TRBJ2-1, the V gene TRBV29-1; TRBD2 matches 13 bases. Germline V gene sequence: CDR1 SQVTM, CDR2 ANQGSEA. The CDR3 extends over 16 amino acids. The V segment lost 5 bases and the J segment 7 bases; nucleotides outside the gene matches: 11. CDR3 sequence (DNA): TGCAGCGTTATCTTGGGACTAGCGGGATTCTGGAATGAGCAGTTCTTC. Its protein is CSVILGLAGFWNEQFF.

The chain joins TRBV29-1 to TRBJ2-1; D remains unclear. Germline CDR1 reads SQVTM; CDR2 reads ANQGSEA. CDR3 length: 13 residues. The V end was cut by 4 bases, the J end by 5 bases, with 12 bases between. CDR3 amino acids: CSVGRRLDNEQFF. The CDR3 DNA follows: TGCAGCGTTGGGCGCCGCCTGGACAATGAGCAGTTCTTC.